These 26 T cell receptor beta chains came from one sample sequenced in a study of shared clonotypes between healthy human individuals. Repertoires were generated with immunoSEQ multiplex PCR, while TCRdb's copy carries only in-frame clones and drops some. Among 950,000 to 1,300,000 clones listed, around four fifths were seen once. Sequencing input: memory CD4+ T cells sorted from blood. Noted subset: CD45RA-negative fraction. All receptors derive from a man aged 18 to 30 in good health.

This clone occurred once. The CDR3 is CASSSDSGWDYGYTF. CDR3 sequence (DNA): TGCGCCAGCAGCTCGGACAGCGGTTGGGACTATGGCTACACCTTC. This rearrangement joins TRBV5-1 to TRBJ1-2; tentative D call: TRBD1 (6 bases). Germline lookup yields CDR1 SGHRS and CDR2 YFSETQ. V lost 3 bases and J 3 bases, leaving 15 bases between the germline ends. The CDR3 is 15 residues long.

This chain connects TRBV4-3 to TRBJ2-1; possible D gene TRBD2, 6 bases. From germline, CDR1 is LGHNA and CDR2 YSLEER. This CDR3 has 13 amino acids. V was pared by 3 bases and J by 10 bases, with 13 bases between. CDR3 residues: CASSQGRDREQFF. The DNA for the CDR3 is TGCGCCAGCAGCCAGGGGCGGGATAGAGAGCAGTTCTTC.

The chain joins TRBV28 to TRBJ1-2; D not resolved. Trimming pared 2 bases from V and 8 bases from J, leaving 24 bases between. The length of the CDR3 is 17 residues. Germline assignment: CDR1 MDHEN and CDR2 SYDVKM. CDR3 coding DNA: TGTGCCAGCAGTTTAGCGTCCTTAGGGAAGTCCAACGGAGGCTACACCTTC. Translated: CASSLASLGKSNGGYTF.

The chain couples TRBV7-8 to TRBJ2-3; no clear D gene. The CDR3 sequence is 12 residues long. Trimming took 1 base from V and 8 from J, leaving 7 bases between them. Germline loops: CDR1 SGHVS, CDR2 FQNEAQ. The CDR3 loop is CASSLVGSTQYF. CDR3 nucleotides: TGTGCCAGCAGCTTAGTTGGTAGTACGCAGTATTTT.

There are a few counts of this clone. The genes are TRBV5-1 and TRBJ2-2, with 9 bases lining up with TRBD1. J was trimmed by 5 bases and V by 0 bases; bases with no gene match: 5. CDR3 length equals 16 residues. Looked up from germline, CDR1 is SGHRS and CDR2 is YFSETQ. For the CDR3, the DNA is TGCGCCAGCAGCTTGGGGGACAGGGAGGCGACCGGGGAGCTGTTTTTT. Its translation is CASSLGDREATGELFF. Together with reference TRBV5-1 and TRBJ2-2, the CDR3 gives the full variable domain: KAGVTQTPRYLIKTRGQQVTLSCSPISGHRSVSWYQQTPGQGLQFLFEYFSETQRNKGNFPGRFSGRQFSNSRSEMNVSTLELGDSALYLCASSLGDREATGELFFGEGSRLTVL.

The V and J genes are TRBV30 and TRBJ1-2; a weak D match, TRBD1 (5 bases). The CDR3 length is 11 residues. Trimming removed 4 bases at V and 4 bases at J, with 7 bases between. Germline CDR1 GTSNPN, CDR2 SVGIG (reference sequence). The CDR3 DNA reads TGTGCCTGGAAAGGGGCCTATGGCTACACCTTC. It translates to CAWKGAYGYTF.

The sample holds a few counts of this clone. The CDR3 here is CASNTPGNSYEQYF. CDR3 nucleotides: TGTGCCAGCAATACCCCGGGTAATTCCTACGAGCAGTACTTC. The V call is TRBV6-1, the J call TRBJ2-7; D unresolved. V lost 7 bases, J lost 1 base, and 14 bases lay in between. Germline values: CDR1 MNHNS, CDR2 SASEGT. There are 14 residues in the CDR3.

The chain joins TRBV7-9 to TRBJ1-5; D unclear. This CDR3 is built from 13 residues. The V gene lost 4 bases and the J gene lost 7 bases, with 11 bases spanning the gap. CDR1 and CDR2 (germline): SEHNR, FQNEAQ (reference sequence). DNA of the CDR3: TGTGCCAGCAGCTCCCAGTTTAACCAGCCCCAGCATTTT. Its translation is CASSSQFNQPQHF.

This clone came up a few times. The CDR3 spells CSVARGRFGELFF. The CDR3 DNA is TGCAGCGTTGCCAGGGGGCGCTTCGGGGAGCTGTTTTTT. The gene calls are TRBV29-1 and TRBJ2-2; 8 bases match TRBD1. The germline gives CDR1 SQVTM, CDR2 ANQGSEA. CDR3 size: 13 residues. V gave up 4 bases and J gave up 7 bases; unmatched junction bases: 5.

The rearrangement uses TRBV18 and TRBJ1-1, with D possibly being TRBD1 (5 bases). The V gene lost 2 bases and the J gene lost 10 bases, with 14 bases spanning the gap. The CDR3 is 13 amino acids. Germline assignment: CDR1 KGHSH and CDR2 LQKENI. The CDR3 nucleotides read TGTGCCAGCTCACCAGCGGGGGGAAAGGTAGCTTTCTTT. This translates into CASSPAGGKVAFF. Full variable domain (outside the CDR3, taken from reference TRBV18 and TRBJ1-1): NAGVMQNPRHLVRRRGQEARLRCSPMKGHSHVYWYRQLPEEGLKFMVYLQKENIIDESGMPKERFSAEFPKEGPSILRIQQVVRGDSAAYFCASSPAGGKVAFFGQGTRLTVV.

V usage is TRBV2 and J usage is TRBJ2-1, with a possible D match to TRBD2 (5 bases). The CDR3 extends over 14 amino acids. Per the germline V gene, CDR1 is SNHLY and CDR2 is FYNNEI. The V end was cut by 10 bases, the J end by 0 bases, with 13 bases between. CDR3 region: CATLAGVSYNEQFF. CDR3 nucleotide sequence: TGTGCCACCTTGGCCGGGGTCTCCTACAATGAGCAGTTCTTC.

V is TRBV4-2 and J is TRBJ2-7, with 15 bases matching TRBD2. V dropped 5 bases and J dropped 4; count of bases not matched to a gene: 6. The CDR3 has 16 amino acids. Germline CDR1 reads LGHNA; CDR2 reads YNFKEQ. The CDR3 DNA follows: TGTGCCAGCAGCGGAGGGACTAGCGGGGGGTATTACGAGCAGTACTTC. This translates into CASSGGTSGGYYEQYF.

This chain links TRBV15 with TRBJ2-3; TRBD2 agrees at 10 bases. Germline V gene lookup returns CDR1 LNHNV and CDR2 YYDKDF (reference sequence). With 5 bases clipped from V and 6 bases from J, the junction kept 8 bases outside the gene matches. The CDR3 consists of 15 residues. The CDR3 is CATSRGSGGADTQYF. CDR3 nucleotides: TGTGCCACCAGCCGTGGGAGCGGGGGGGCGGATACGCAGTATTTT.

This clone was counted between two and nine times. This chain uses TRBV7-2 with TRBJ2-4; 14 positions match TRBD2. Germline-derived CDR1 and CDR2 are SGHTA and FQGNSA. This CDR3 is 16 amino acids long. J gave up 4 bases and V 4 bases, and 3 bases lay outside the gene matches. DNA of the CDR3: TGTGCCAGCAGCTCACGACTAGCGGGGGGGAAAAACATTCAGTACTTC. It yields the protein CASSSRLAGGKNIQYF.

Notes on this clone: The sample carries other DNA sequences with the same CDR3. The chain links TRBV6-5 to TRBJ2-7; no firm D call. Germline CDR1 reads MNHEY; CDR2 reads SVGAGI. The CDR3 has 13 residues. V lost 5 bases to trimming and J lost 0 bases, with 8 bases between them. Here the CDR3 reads CASSPLGSYEQYF. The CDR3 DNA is TGTGCCAGCAGTCCCCTCGGCTCCTACGAGCAGTACTTC.

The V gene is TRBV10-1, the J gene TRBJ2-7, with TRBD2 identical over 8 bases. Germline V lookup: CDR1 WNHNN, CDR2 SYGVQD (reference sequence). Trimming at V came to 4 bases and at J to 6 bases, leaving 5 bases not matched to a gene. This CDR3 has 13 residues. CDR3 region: CASSAAGGREQYF. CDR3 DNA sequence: TGCGCCAGCAGTGCGGCGGGGGGCCGCGAGCAGTACTTC.

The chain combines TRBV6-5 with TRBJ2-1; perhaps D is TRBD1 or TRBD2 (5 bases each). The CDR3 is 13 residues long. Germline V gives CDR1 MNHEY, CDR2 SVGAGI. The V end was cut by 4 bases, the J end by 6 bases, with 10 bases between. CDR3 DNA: TGTGCCAGCAGTTCTCCGGGGCGCAATGAGCAGTTCTTC. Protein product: CASSSPGRNEQFF.

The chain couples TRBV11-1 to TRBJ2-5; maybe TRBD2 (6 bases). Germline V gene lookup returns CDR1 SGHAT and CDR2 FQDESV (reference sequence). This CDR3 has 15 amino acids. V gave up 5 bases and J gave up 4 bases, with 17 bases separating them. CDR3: CASSERRGKRETQYF. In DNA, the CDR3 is TGTGCCAGCAGCGAAAGGCGGGGTAAAAGAGAGACCCAGTACTTC.

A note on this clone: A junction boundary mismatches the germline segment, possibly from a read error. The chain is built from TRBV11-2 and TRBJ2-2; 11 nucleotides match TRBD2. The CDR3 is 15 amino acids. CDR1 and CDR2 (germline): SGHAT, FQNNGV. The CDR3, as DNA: TGTGCCAGCAGATTAGCGGGGGGGCGCACCGGGGAGCTGTTTTTT. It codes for CASRLAGGRTGELFF.

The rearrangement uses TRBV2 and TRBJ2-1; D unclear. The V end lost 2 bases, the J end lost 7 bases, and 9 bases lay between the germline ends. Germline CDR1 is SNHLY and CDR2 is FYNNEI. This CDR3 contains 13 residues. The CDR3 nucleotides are TGTGCCAGCAGTGAATCAGGAAGGAATGAGCAGTTCTTC. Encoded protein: CASSESGRNEQFF.

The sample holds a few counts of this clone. The CDR3 nucleotides read TGCGCCAGCAGTAAGAGCTCAGGGGGCTCAGCCTACGAGCAGTACTTC. Residues: CASSKSSGGSAYEQYF. The chain has TRBV5-1 and TRBJ2-7; the match to TRBD1 covers 8 bases. After removal of 5 bases from V and 2 bases from J, the junction contained 12 bases not matched to a gene. The germline gives CDR1 SGHRS, CDR2 YFSETQ. This CDR3 has 16 residues.

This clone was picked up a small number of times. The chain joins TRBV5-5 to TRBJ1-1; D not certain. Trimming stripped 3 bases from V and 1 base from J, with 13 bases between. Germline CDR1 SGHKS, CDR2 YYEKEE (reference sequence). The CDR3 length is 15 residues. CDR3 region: CASSSLGGWNTEAFF. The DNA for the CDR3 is TGTGCCAGCAGCTCCCTGGGAGGCTGGAACACTGAAGCTTTCTTT.

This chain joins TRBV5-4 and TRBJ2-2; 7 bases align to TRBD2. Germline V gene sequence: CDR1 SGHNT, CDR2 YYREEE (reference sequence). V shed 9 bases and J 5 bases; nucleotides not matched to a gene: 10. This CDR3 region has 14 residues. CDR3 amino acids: CATAWEGRTGELFF. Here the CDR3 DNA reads TGTGCCACCGCGTGGGAGGGGAGGACCGGGGAGCTGTTTTTT.

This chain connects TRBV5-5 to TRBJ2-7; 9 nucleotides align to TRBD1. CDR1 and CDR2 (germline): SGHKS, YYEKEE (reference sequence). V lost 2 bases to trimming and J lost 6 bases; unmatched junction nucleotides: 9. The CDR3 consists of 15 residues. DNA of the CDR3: TGTGCCAGCAGCTTTCCAGGGGACAGGGTTTCCGAGCAGTACTTC. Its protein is CASSFPGDRVSEQYF.

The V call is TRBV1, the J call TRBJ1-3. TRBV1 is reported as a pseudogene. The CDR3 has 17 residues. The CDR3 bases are TGCACCAGCAGCCCTACTAGCCCATGTTCCTCTGGAAACACCATATATTTT. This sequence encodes CTSSPTSPCSSGNTIYF.

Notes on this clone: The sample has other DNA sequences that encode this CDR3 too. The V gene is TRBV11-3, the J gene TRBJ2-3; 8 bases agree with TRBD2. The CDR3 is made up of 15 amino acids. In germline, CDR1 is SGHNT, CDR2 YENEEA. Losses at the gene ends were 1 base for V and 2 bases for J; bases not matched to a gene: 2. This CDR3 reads CASSLAGGPTDTQYF. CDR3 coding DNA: TGTGCCAGCAGCTTAGCGGGAGGGCCCACAGATACGCAGTATTTT.